A single sample is the source of the 32 T cell receptor beta chains below, sequenced in a study of shared clonotypes between healthy human individuals (dated by TCRdb to about 2020). The receptor library was made with the immunoSEQ multiplex PCR assay. The clones in this table, taken by TCRdb from immuneACCESS, are in-frame only. Not every clone is retained; where verified, under half of the shortfall comes from an unresolved V gene, and the cause of the rest is unknown. This sample comprises about 680,000 clones, roughly 70% of them detected only once. Approximately 1.7% of the sample rests with the top ten. Sequencing input: memory CD4+ T cells sorted from blood. The cell subset or site label, as the study defines it: CD45RA-negative fraction. The receptors stem from a woman aged 30 to 39 in good health.

The rearrangement joins TRBV29-1 to TRBJ1-4, with unresolved D. The CDR3 runs 12 residues. Germline lookup yields CDR1 SQVTM and CDR2 ANQGSEA. V lost 3 bases and J lost 7, with 9 bases in between. CDR3 in DNA: TGCAGCGTTGATGGAGGAGGTGAAAAACTGTTTTTT. Translating gives CSVDGGGEKLFF.

The gene calls are TRBV7-8 and TRBJ2-3; D is unclear. CDR3 length equals 13 residues. Trimming pared 7 bases from V and 5 bases from J, leaving 13 bases between. CDR1 is SGHVS, CDR2 FQNEAQ, per germline. The CDR3 sequence is CASTGIGEDTQYF. The CDR3 region has the DNA TGTGCCAGCACCGGAATCGGCGAAGATACGCAGTATTTT.

V and J are TRBV6-1 and TRBJ2-7, with D possibly TRBD2 on 6 matching bases. The germline V gene encodes CDR1 MNHNS and CDR2 SASEGT. CDR3 size: 14 residues. Trimming stripped 8 bases from V and 1 base from J, with 15 bases between. This CDR3 is CASGRSGTSYEQYF. The CDR3 nucleotides are TGTGCCAGCGGAAGATCCGGGACTTCCTACGAGCAGTACTTC.

Details on this clone: The identical CDR3 is also encoded by other nucleotide sequences in the sample. The CDR3 DNA reads TGCGCCAGCAGCTTGGGGAGCGCGAACACCGGGGAGCTGTTTTTT. Encoded protein: CASSLGSANTGELFF. This chain links TRBV5-1 with TRBJ2-2; D call uncertain. This CDR3 has 15 residues. Trimming left V 0 bases short and J 0 bases short, with 6 bases between. Germline V lookup: CDR1 SGHRS, CDR2 YFSETQ.

This clone was recorded once. V and J are TRBV6-5 and TRBJ2-7; D is undetermined. Germline V gives CDR1 MNHEY, CDR2 SVGAGI. V gave up 5 bases and J gave up 3 bases, with 11 bases separating them. The length of the CDR3 is 13 residues. The CDR3 protein is CASSPTYYYEQYF. The CDR3 nucleotides read TGTGCCAGCAGTCCCACATACTACTACGAGCAGTACTTC.

The CDR3 reads CASSGLATGQSRANVLTF. The CDR3 nucleotides read TGTGCCAGCAGTGGCTTGGCAACTGGACAAAGTCGGGCCAACGTCCTGACTTTC. The chain carries TRBV25-1 and TRBJ2-6, with D tentatively TRBD1 (5 bases). Germline V gene lookup returns CDR1 MGHDK and CDR2 SYGVNS. The CDR3 sequence is 18 residues long. The V and J ends lost 4 bases and 5 bases respectively, with 21 bases between them.

Here the CDR3 DNA reads TGCAGTGCTAGGCAAATTGGGCAGTTCTTC. Its translation is CSARQIGQFF. V is TRBV20-1 and J is TRBJ2-1; no reliable D call. Germline-derived CDR1 and CDR2 are DFQATT and SNEGSKA (reference sequence). Trimming removed 3 bases at V and 12 bases at J, with 9 bases between. The CDR3 runs to 10 residues.

The chain couples TRBV2 to TRBJ2-1; TRBD1 might be the D (5 bases). This CDR3 has 16 amino acids. Trimming pared 8 bases from V and 2 bases from J, leaving 19 bases between. The germline V gene encodes CDR1 SNHLY and CDR2 FYNNEI. The CDR3 sequence: CASLNKGPQAYNEQFF. The CDR3 bases are TGTGCCAGCCTTAACAAGGGGCCCCAGGCCTACAATGAGCAGTTCTTC.

The J gene is TRBJ1-5, the V gene TRBV28, with D possibly matching TRBD1 (5 bases). The germline V gene has CDR1 MDHEN and CDR2 SYDVKM. The CDR3 sequence is 17 residues long. Trimming removed 2 bases from V and 0 bases from J, with 14 bases in between. CDR3 coding DNA: TGTGCCAGCAGTTTAAAGCCCGACAGTTTTAGCAATCAGCCCCAGCATTTT. Translation gives CASSLKPDSFSNQPQHF.

V usage is TRBV6-1 and J usage is TRBJ2-1; 11 bases align to TRBD2. The CDR3 totals 15 residues. CDR1 is MNHNS and CDR2 is SASEGT in the germline V gene. Germline trimming cut 0 bases from V and 15 bases from J; bases unmatched to any gene: 10. Written as DNA, the CDR3 is TGTGCCAGCAGTGAAGCACTAGCGGGGGTTCCCACTATGTTCTTC. Translated, it gives CASSEALAGVPTMFF.

This clone was detected only once. The rearrangement links TRBV19 to TRBJ1-1; D gene unclear. CDR1 LNHDA and CDR2 SQIVND come from the germline V gene (reference sequence). Trimming took 8 bases from V and 8 from J, leaving 12 bases between them. The CDR3 consists of 11 residues. The CDR3 DNA is TGTGCCAGTCGAACCCAGGACGAAGCTTTCTTT. Translated, it gives CASRTQDEAFF.

J is TRBJ2-5 and V is TRBV5-1; TRBD1 or TRBD2 may be the D gene (5 bases each). V dropped 4 bases and J dropped 5 bases, with 18 bases sitting between them. The CDR3 contains 15 residues. Germline lookup yields CDR1 SGHRS and CDR2 YFSETQ. The CDR3 region is CASSLPGPVGETQYF. For the CDR3, the DNA is TGCGCCAGCAGCCTTCCGGGACCCGTTGGGGAGACCCAGTACTTC.

The chain combines TRBV5-4 with TRBJ1-1; possibly TRBD1 for D (6 bases). The CDR3 is 14 residues long. Germline lookup yields CDR1 SGHNT and CDR2 YYREEE (reference sequence). V dropped 6 bases and J dropped 2 bases, with 14 bases sitting between them. The CDR3 coding sequence is TGTGCCAGCAAACGACAGGACGTAAACACTGAAGCTTTCTTT. This gives the protein CASKRQDVNTEAFF.

CDR3 in DNA: TGTGCCAGCAGCGTCGGGGGCGCTGGGGCCAACGTCCTGACTTTC. Its translation: CASSVGGAGANVLTF. The genes are TRBV7-9 and TRBJ2-6; D may correspond to TRBD1 or TRBD2 (6 bases each). The germline CDR1 and CDR2 sequences are SEHNR and FQNEAQ (reference sequence). This CDR3 is 15 amino acids long. V lost 5 bases and J lost 2, with 10 bases in between.

The chain is built from TRBV11-2 and TRBJ2-6; TRBD2 aligns across 8 bases. V shed 5 bases, J shed 0 bases, and the junction held 6 bases outside the gene matches. The CDR3 is made up of 17 amino acids. CDR1 and CDR2 (germline): SGHAT, FQNNGV. CDR3 DNA sequence: TGTGCCAGCAGCCGTAGCGGGATTGACTCTGGGGCCAACGTCCTGACTTTC. This gives the protein CASSRSGIDSGANVLTF.

Comments on this clone: The same CDR3 can be traced to other DNA sequences in this sample. The chain carries TRBV6-5 and TRBJ2-2, with TRBD1 matching over 8 bases. The CDR3 spans 15 residues. Germline CDR1 reads MNHEY; CDR2 reads SVGAGI. Trimming took 6 bases from V and 1 from J; bases not matched to a gene: 4. CDR3 amino acids: CASRSGGRNTGELFF. The CDR3 DNA is TGTGCCAGCAGATCAGGGGGCCGGAACACCGGGGAGCTGTTTTTT.

The chain is built from TRBV27 and TRBJ2-3; 8 bases agree with TRBD2. The CDR3 has 20 amino acids. The V segment lost 1 base and the J segment 2 bases; nucleotides outside the gene matches: 17. Looked up from germline, CDR1 is MNHEY and CDR2 is SMNVEV (reference sequence). CDR3 sequence reads: CASSLYSSGGTNPITDTQYF. The CDR3 nucleotides are TGTGCCAGCAGTTTATATTCGAGCGGGGGCACCAACCCGATCACAGATACGCAGTATTTT.

This clone was detected once. The chain employs TRBV28 and TRBJ2-7, with 8 bases identical to TRBD1. CDR1 and CDR2 from the germline V gene are MDHEN and SYDVKM. This CDR3 is 17 amino acids long. J lost 12 bases, V lost 3 bases, and 22 bases had no gene match. In DNA, the CDR3 is TGTGCCAGCAGTTTTCATACCAGTAATAAACCGGGACAGGTGGGGTACTTC. This translates into CASSFHTSNKPGQVGYF.

This chain links TRBV28 with TRBJ2-7; TRBD2 matches 8 bases. Trimming took 4 bases from V and 2 from J; bases not matched to a gene: 7. Per the germline V gene, CDR1 is MDHEN and CDR2 is SYDVKM. This CDR3 spans 15 amino acids. The CDR3 here is CASSSLGREAYEQYF. CDR3 coding DNA: TGTGCCAGCAGTTCCCTGGGGCGGGAGGCCTACGAGCAGTACTTC. The full variable domain, rest sourced from reference TRBV28 and TRBJ2-7, is DVKVTQSSRYLVKRTGEKVFLECVQDMDHENMFWYRQDPGLGLRLIYFSYDVKMKEKGDIPEGYSVSREKKERFSLILESASTNQTSMYLCASSSLGREAYEQYFGPGTRLTVT.

The chain joins TRBV6-5 to TRBJ1-1, with a weak D call TRBD1 (6 bases). V dropped 4 bases and J dropped 5 bases, with 11 bases sitting between them. Germline lookup yields CDR1 MNHEY and CDR2 SVGAGI. This CDR3 is 13 amino acids long. CDR3: CASSWGGRTEAFF. In DNA form, the CDR3 reads TGTGCCAGCAGTTGGGGGGGGCGGACTGAAGCTTTCTTT.

The chain links TRBV11-2 to TRBJ1-5, with D unresolved. The CDR3 has 13 amino acids. Trimming removed 5 bases at V and 5 bases at J, with 10 bases between. Germline V lookup: CDR1 SGHAT, CDR2 FQNNGV. The CDR3 here is CASSLGNYQPQHF. The DNA for the CDR3 is TGTGCCAGCAGCCTGGGCAACTATCAGCCCCAGCATTTT.

The chain couples TRBV30 to TRBJ1-2, with D tentatively TRBD1 (6 bases). Germline values: CDR1 GTSNPN, CDR2 SVGIG (reference sequence). Deletions cut 5 bases from V and 3 bases from J, with 16 bases between. This CDR3 contains 14 residues. As DNA, the CDR3 is TGTGCCTGGGCTGTGACAGGCGAGTACTATGGCTACACCTTC. This gives the protein CAWAVTGEYYGYTF.

This chain connects TRBV28 to TRBJ2-7, with TRBD2 matching 7 bases. Looked up from germline, CDR1 is MDHEN and CDR2 is SYDVKM. V lost 7 bases to trimming and J lost 5 bases; unmatched junction nucleotides: 17. The length of the CDR3 is 16 residues. This chain's CDR3 is CASIDPSGLDPHEQYF. For the CDR3, the DNA is TGTGCCAGCATCGATCCCTCTGGACTAGATCCCCACGAGCAGTACTTC.

This chain links TRBV2 with TRBJ1-5; no definite D call. Germline V gene lookup returns CDR1 SNHLY and CDR2 FYNNEI. Trimming pared 3 bases from V and 2 bases from J, leaving 11 bases between. There are 15 residues in the CDR3. For the CDR3, the DNA is TGTGCCAGCAGTGATGGTGGTTCTGGCAATCAGCCCCAGCATTTT. This gives the protein CASSDGGSGNQPQHF.

The chain has TRBV18 and TRBJ2-1, with 7 bases identical to TRBD2. The germline V gene encodes CDR1 KGHSH and CDR2 LQKENI. This CDR3 region has 16 residues. V shed 6 bases, J shed 6 bases, and the junction held 14 bases outside the gene matches. CDR3 bases: TGTGCCAGCTCGTCATCCGTCCGGGAGGCGGGCAATGAGCAGTTCTTC. Residues: CASSSSVREAGNEQFF.

The rearrangement uses TRBV6-1 and TRBJ1-2, with TRBD1 as a possible D gene (5 bases). Trimming cost V 2 bases and J 8 bases, with 27 bases left between them. Germline lookup yields CDR1 MNHNS and CDR2 SASEGT. The CDR3 sequence is 18 residues long. The CDR3 DNA is TGTGCCAGCAGTGAAACTACAGGAGGCGAACCTGTAGGACGAGGCTACACCTTC. Residues: CASSETTGGEPVGRGYTF.

In this sample, this clone turned up a few times. The chain has TRBV19 and TRBJ1-5; D might be TRBD1 (6 bases). The CDR3 is 15 amino acids. The germline gives CDR1 LNHDA, CDR2 SQIVND (reference sequence). V gave up 2 bases and J gave up 13 bases, with 21 bases separating them. The CDR3, as DNA: TGTGCCAGTAGTATAATAAAGGACAGCGTGTGGGGGCAGCATTTT. It translates to CASSIIKDSVWGQHF.

The V call is TRBV15, the J call TRBJ1-1, with 8 bases identical to TRBD1. The CDR3 totals 14 residues. Germline loops: CDR1 LNHNV, CDR2 YYDKDF (reference sequence). The V segment lost 4 bases and the J segment 1 base; nucleotides outside the gene matches: 2. The CDR3 sequence: CATSTGQANTEAFF. The CDR3 region has the DNA TGTGCCACCAGCACGGGACAGGCGAACACTGAAGCTTTCTTT.

The CDR3 sequence is CASSRPGTGGAEREQYF. As DNA, the CDR3 is TGTGCCAGCAGCCGTCCCGGGACAGGGGGCGCGGAACGCGAGCAGTACTTC. J is TRBJ2-7 and V is TRBV5-5; 12 bases align to TRBD1. There are 17 residues in the CDR3. The V gene end was trimmed by 4 bases and the J gene end by 6 bases; junction bases not matched to a gene: 14. In germline, CDR1 is SGHKS, CDR2 YYEKEE (reference sequence).

The V gene is TRBV29-1, the J gene TRBJ1-2; tentatively, D is TRBD1 (6 bases). The CDR3 consists of 13 residues. The V gene's germline CDR1 is SQVTM and CDR2 ANQGSEA. Trimming removed 4 bases at V and 3 bases at J, with 12 bases between. The CDR3 DNA sequence: TGCAGCGTTGTGGGGGCAGAAGACTATGGCTACACCTTC. Translating it yields CSVVGAEDYGYTF. The full variable domain, completed using reference TRBV29-1 and TRBJ1-2, is SAVISQKPSRDICQRGTSLTIQCQVDSQVTMMFWYRQQPGQSLTLIATANQGSEATYESGFVIDKFPISRPNLTFSTLTVSNMSPEDSSIYLCSVVGAEDYGYTFGSGTRLTVV.

This chain joins TRBV6-4 and TRBJ2-1; the D is unclear. The V gene's germline CDR1 is MRHNA and CDR2 SNTAGT. V was clipped by 4 bases and J by 9 bases, with 13 bases between them. The CDR3 has 13 residues. The CDR3 loop reads CASSVASDGEQFF. DNA of the CDR3: TGTGCCAGCAGTGTGGCCTCAGACGGTGAGCAGTTCTTC.

Only one count was recorded for this clone. This chain connects TRBV30 to TRBJ1-5; 7 nucleotides match TRBD1. The length of the CDR3 is 14 residues. J was trimmed by 3 bases and V by 7 bases; bases with no gene match: 9. Germline-derived CDR1 and CDR2 are GTSNPN and SVGIG (reference sequence). In nucleotides, the CDR3 is TGTGCCTACCAGGGGGAGGGTCTCAATCAGCCCCAGCATTTT. It specifies CAYQGEGLNQPQHF.